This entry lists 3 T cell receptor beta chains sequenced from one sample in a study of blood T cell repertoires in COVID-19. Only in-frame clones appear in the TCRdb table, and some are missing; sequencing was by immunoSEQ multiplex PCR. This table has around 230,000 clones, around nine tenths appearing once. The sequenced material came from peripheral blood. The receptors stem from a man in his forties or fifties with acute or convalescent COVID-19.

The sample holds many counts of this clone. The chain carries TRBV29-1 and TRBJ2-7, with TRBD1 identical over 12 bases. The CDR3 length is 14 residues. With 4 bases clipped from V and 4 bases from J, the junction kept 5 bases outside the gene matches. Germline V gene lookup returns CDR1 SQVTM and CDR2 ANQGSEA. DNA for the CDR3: TGCAGCGTTGGACCGGGACAGGGGGCTTACGAGCAGTACTTC. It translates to CSVGPGQGAYEQYF.

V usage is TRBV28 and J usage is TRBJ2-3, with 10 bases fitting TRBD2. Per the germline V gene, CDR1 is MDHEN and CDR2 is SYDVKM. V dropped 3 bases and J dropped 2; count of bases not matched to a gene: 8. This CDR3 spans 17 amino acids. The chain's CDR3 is CASSFLLAGHDTDTQYF. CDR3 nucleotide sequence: TGTGCCAGCAGTTTCTTACTAGCGGGGCATGACACAGATACGCAGTATTTT.

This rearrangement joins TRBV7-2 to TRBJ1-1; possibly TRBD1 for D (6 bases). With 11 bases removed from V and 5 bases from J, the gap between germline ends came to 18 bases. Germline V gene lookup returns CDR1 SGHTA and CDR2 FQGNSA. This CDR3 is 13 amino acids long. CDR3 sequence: CAGHRAGGTEAFF. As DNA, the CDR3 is TGTGCCGGTCACAGGGCGGGGGGAACTGAAGCTTTCTTT.